The 25 T cell receptor beta chains given below trace back to one sample, sequenced in a study of T cells after yellow fever vaccination. TCRdb redid the calling of the 5' RACE reads with MiXCR, one entry per CDR3 protein. This table has some 550,000 distinct CDR3 sequences, around 21% appearing once. The sequenced sample was PBMCs, obtained 15 days after the yellow fever booster vaccination. The source is a man aged 25-45 years who received the YFV17D yellow fever vaccine.

The CDR3 sequence: CASSSGVGIRSPLHF. CDR3 DNA: TGTGCCAGCAGCTCGGGGGTTGGGATCAGATCACCCCTCCACTTT. This chain joins TRBV7-9 and TRBJ1-6, with D perhaps matching TRBD1 (5 bases). CDR1 is SEHNR, CDR2 FQNEAQ, per germline (reference sequence). The V end was cut by 4 bases, the J end by 10 bases, with 17 bases between. This CDR3 region has 15 residues. The full variable domain, rest sourced from reference TRBV7-9 and TRBJ1-6, is DTGVSQNPRHKITKRGQNVTFRCDPISEHNRLYWYRQTLGQGPEFLTYFQNEAQLEKSRLLSDRFSAERPKGSFSTLEIQRTEQGDSAMYLCASSSGVGIRSPLHFGNGTRLTVT.

In this sample, this clonotype turned up a few times. This sequence joins TRBV6-5 and TRBJ2-7; D gene uncertain. The V gene's germline CDR1 is MNHEY and CDR2 SVGAGI. V lost 8 bases to trimming and J lost 0 bases, with 8 bases between them. The CDR3 sequence is 12 residues long. For the CDR3, the DNA is TGTGCCAGCTTCGGGTTCTCCTACGAGCAGTACTTC. It encodes CASFGFSYEQYF.

This clonotype has a handful of counts. The chain links TRBV24-1 to TRBJ2-1; D is uncertain. The ends were cut back, 2 bases at V and 0 bases at J, with 7 bases in the middle. The length of the CDR3 is 15 residues. Per germline, CDR1 KGHDR and CDR2 SFDVKD. In DNA, the CDR3 is TGTGCCACCAGTGATTCTCATCGCTCCTACAATGAGCAGTTCTTC. It translates to CATSDSHRSYNEQFF.

A few counts support this clonotype. The chain is built from TRBV7-8 and TRBJ2-7, with 9 bases identical to TRBD1. The CDR3 loop spans 15 amino acids. The ends lost 5 bases at V and 4 bases at J; junction bases unmatched: 9. Germline V lookup: CDR1 SGHVS, CDR2 FQNEAQ. For the CDR3, the DNA is TGTGCCAGCAGCCACCGGGACAGGGTAAATTACGAGCAGTACTTC. This sequence encodes CASSHRDRVNYEQYF.

In DNA, the CDR3 is TGTGCCAGCAGCCCTCAACCGGGGCGAGGGAGTGAGCAGTTCTTC. Translated: CASSPQPGRGSEQFF. V is TRBV3-1 and J is TRBJ2-1; D tentatively reads TRBD1 or TRBD2 (5 bases each). The germline V gene has CDR1 LGHDT and CDR2 YNNKEL (reference sequence). Trimming stripped 4 bases from V and 9 bases from J, with 19 bases between. CDR3 length equals 15 residues.

V and J are TRBV7-4 and TRBJ1-5; perhaps TRBD1 as D (5 bases). CDR3 length: 14 amino acids. Germline V gene lookup returns CDR1 SGHVT and CDR2 SQSDAQ. Between the trimmed V and J ends, which lost 7 bases and 0 bases, there was a span of 10 bases. The CDR3 sequence is CASTTVYSNQPQHF. The DNA for the CDR3 is TGTGCCAGCACGACAGTGTATAGCAATCAGCCCCAGCATTTT. The full variable domain, its missing parts supplied by reference TRBV7-4 and TRBJ1-5, is GAGVSQSPRYKVAKRGRDVALRCDSISGHVTLYWYRQTLGQGSEVLTYSQSDAQRDKSGRPSGRFSAERPERSVSTLKIQRTEQGDSAVYLCASTTVYSNQPQHFGDGTRLSIL.

This clonotype has only a few counts. The V call is TRBV3-1, the J call TRBJ2-7; the D gene is possibly TRBD1 (6 bases). The CDR3 is 13 residues long. Deletions cut 4 bases from V and 4 bases from J, with 11 bases between. Looked up from germline, CDR1 is LGHDT and CDR2 is YNNKEL (reference sequence). The CDR3 region is CASSLNDRYEQYF. Here the CDR3 DNA reads TGTGCCAGCAGCCTTAATGACAGGTACGAGCAGTACTTC.

The chain joins TRBV11-2 to TRBJ2-7; D may match TRBD1 or TRBD2 (5 bases each). The germline V gene encodes CDR1 SGHAT and CDR2 FQNNGV. The ends were cut back, 1 base at V and 2 bases at J, with 15 bases in the middle. The CDR3 sequence is 16 residues long. CDR3 residues: CASSLALGVRAYEQYF. CDR3 nucleotide sequence: TGTGCCAGCAGCTTAGCCCTGGGGGTCCGAGCCTACGAGCAGTACTTC.

This CDR3 is CASSLLAGTLNTGELFF. DNA for the CDR3: TGCGCCAGCAGCTTATTGGCGGGAACTCTAAATACCGGGGAGCTGTTTTTT. V usage is TRBV5-1 and J usage is TRBJ2-2; D may be TRBD2 (6 bases). The V end lost 2 bases, the J end lost 5 bases, and 19 bases lay between the germline ends. Per germline, CDR1 SGHRS and CDR2 YFSETQ. CDR3 length: 17 amino acids.

This clonotype was seen repeatedly, ten times or more. In DNA, the CDR3 is TGTGCCAGCAGCCCAAGCGGGAGAGGGACCTACGAGCAGTACTTC. It yields the protein CASSPSGRGTYEQYF. The chain carries TRBV6-2 or TRBV6-3 and TRBJ2-7; 8 bases match TRBD2. V was clipped by 6 bases and J by 2 bases; unmatched bases: 9. Germline lookup yields CDR1 MNHEY and CDR2 SVGEGT. CDR3 length: 15 amino acids.

This clonotype showed up just a few times. This chain uses TRBV7-2 with TRBJ2-2; the D is unclear. This CDR3 comprises 15 residues. Trimming stripped 1 base from V and 9 bases from J, with 15 bases between. The V gene's germline CDR1 is SGHTA and CDR2 FQGNSA. CDR3 amino acids: CASSLEGPTAWELFF. The CDR3 DNA follows: TGTGCCAGCAGCTTAGAGGGCCCCACTGCGTGGGAGCTGTTTTTT.

The V gene is TRBV5-1, the J gene TRBJ2-3; 7 bases fit TRBD1. Losses at the gene ends were 4 bases for V and 6 bases for J; bases not matched to a gene: 11. The CDR3 covers 15 residues. The germline CDR1 and CDR2 sequences are SGHRS and YFSETQ. The chain's CDR3 is CASSGTGAPADTQYF. The CDR3, as DNA: TGCGCCAGCAGCGGCACAGGGGCCCCGGCGGATACGCAGTATTTT.

The rearrangement uses TRBV12-3 or TRBV12-4 and TRBJ1-2; no clear D. The CDR3 covers 15 residues. Deletions cut 6 bases from V and 2 bases from J, with 16 bases between. CDR3 sequence: CASSPGPLLNYGYTF. CDR3 DNA: TGTGCCAGCAGCCCTGGCCCCCTCCTGAACTATGGCTACACCTTC.

V is TRBV19 and J is TRBJ2-2, with no clear D. Germline V gives CDR1 LNHDA, CDR2 SQIVND (reference sequence). This CDR3 has 11 amino acids. V was clipped by 7 bases and J by 6 bases, with 6 bases between them. The CDR3 region is CASKAAGELFF. CDR3 nucleotides: TGTGCCAGTAAAGCCGCCGGGGAGCTGTTTTTT.

The rearrangement joins TRBV27 to TRBJ1-2, with D possibly matching TRBD1 (5 bases). Germline CDR1 reads MNHEY; CDR2 reads SMNVEV (reference sequence). V lost 3 bases, J lost 10 bases, and 18 bases lay in between. The CDR3 spans 14 residues. CDR3 sequence (DNA): TGTGCCAGCAGTTTCACGGGGGGGACGGTAGCCTACACCTTC. This translates into CASSFTGGTVAYTF.

This clonotype was seen only a few times. The rearrangement links TRBV3-1 to TRBJ2-1; D is possibly TRBD2 (7 bases). CDR1 and CDR2 from the germline V gene are LGHDT and YNNKEL (reference sequence). The CDR3 has 17 residues. The V end lost 1 base, the J end lost 5 bases, and 18 bases lay between the germline ends. CDR3 DNA: TGTGCCAGCAGCCAAGGCCGGGCCAGCGGGACAAACAATGAGCAGTTCTTC. Residues: CASSQGRASGTNNEQFF.

This clonotype came up a few times. This chain links TRBV20-1 with TRBJ2-7, with TRBD2 matching 12 bases. CDR3 length: 14 amino acids. The germline V gene has CDR1 DFQATT and CDR2 SNEGSKA (reference sequence). J lost 4 bases, V lost 3 bases, and 4 bases had no gene match. Written as DNA, the CDR3 is TGCAGTGCTAGGAGGACTAGCGGGAATTACGAGCAGTACTTC. It codes for CSARRTSGNYEQYF.

This clonotype was counted only a few times. V gene TRBV29-1 combines with J gene TRBJ2-1; 16 nucleotides agree with TRBD2. CDR1 SQVTM and CDR2 ANQGSEA come from the germline V gene. With 0 bases clipped from V and 2 bases from J, the junction kept 7 bases outside the gene matches. There are 19 residues in the CDR3. CDR3 sequence (DNA): TGCAGCGTTGAAGACCCGGGACTAGCGGGAGGGCCGCCCTACAATGAGCAGTTCTTC. Encoded protein: CSVEDPGLAGGPPYNEQFF.

This clonotype was picked up a small number of times. V usage is TRBV10-3 and J usage is TRBJ1-1; D not resolved. CDR3 length equals 13 residues. V was shortened by 2 bases and J by 2 bases, with 6 bases between the two germline ends. Germline V gene data show CDR1 as ENHRY and CDR2 as SYGVKD. The CDR3 region has the DNA TGTGCCATCAGTGAGCGGGGAAACACTGAAGCTTTCTTT. Translating it yields CAISERGNTEAFF.

The CDR3 sequence: CASSRYHRGTSTDTQYF. The CDR3, as DNA: TGTGCCAGCAGCCGTTACCACAGGGGGACAAGCACAGATACGCAGTATTTT. This chain links TRBV13 with TRBJ2-3, with 8 bases lining up with TRBD1. This CDR3 has 17 amino acids. The V segment lost 5 bases and the J segment 0 bases; nucleotides outside the gene matches: 10. From germline, CDR1 is PRHDT and CDR2 FYEKMQ (reference sequence).

The chain is built from TRBV7-9 and TRBJ2-5; D not certain. V lost 5 bases and J lost 5, with 9 bases in between. Germline CDR1 and CDR2: SEHNR and FQNEAQ (reference sequence). There are 12 residues in the CDR3. CDR3 amino acids: CASSKQLETQYF. CDR3 coding DNA: TGTGCCAGCAGCAAACAGTTGGAGACCCAGTACTTC.

This chain uses TRBV7-3 with TRBJ2-3, with TRBD2 matching over 8 bases. The CDR3 has 13 residues. Germline loops: CDR1 SGHTA, CDR2 FQGTGA. The trim removed 4 bases at V and 6 bases at J, leaving 3 bases unmatched. The DNA for the CDR3 is TGTGCCAGCAGCTCACGACTAGCGGATACGCAGTATTTT. Its protein product is CASSSRLADTQYF.

This clonotype was picked up a small number of times. The chain combines TRBV6-2 or TRBV6-3 with TRBJ2-7, with TRBD2 identical over 11 bases. CDR1 is MNHEY, CDR2 SVGEGT, per germline. The CDR3 contains 14 residues. Trimming at V came to 7 bases and at J to 6 bases, leaving 8 bases not matched to a gene. This CDR3 reads CASNKGLAGREQYF. Here the CDR3 DNA reads TGTGCCAGCAATAAAGGACTAGCGGGTCGCGAGCAGTACTTC.

This clonotype appeared a few times. The V and J genes are TRBV28 and TRBJ2-2; 11 nucleotides agree with TRBD1. The CDR3 length is 19 residues. Trimming at V came to 3 bases and at J to 11 bases, leaving 20 bases not matched to a gene. Germline loops: CDR1 MDHEN, CDR2 SYDVKM. The CDR3, as DNA: TGTGCCAGCAGTTTCGTTTTCTGGACAGGGGGCGCGAAACGAAGAGAGCTGTTTTTT. Residues: CASSFVFWTGGAKRRELFF. The full variable domain, with the rest looked up from reference TRBV28 and TRBJ2-2, is DVKVTQSSRYLVKRTGEKVFLECVQDMDHENMFWYRQDPGLGLRLIYFSYDVKMKEKGDIPEGYSVSREKKERFSLILESASTNQTSMYLCASSFVFWTGGAKRRELFFGEGSRLTVL.

This chain joins TRBV7-9 and TRBJ2-3; D is uncertain. The CDR3 extends over 12 amino acids. The V and J ends lost 4 bases and 3 bases respectively, with 5 bases between them. Germline CDR1 reads SEHNR; CDR2 reads FQNEAQ (reference sequence). The CDR3 sequence is CASSSQTDTQYF. The CDR3 nucleotides are TGTGCCAGCAGCTCGCAAACAGATACGCAGTATTTT.